This passage covers 7 T cell receptor beta chains from one sample sequenced in a study of vaccination and CD4 T cells after COVID-19. These receptors' targets are unknown. The Oncomine TCR Beta short-read assay was applied to DNA of cultured CD4+ T cells. TCRdb re-called the PCR reads with MiXCR, one entry per CDR3 protein. The sample yields just over 4,000 distinct CDR3 sequences, around 21% seen once. Described treatment: roughly 10-day PBMC culture with coronavirus spike peptide pools or control peptides (ViraFEST assay). The source material was CD4+ T cells from blood, cultured in vitro. The receptors originated from a human donor who had recovered from COVID-19.

This clonotype was picked up a small number of times. V gene TRBV27 combines with J gene TRBJ2-3; 7 nucleotides line up with TRBD1. The CDR3 runs 15 residues. Looked up from germline, CDR1 is MNHEY and CDR2 is SMNVEV (reference sequence). The trim removed 0 bases at V and 6 bases at J, leaving 6 bases unmatched. The CDR3, as DNA: TGTGCCAGCAGTTTATCGAGGGGGCCGCTTGATACGCAGTATTTT. Encoded protein: CASSLSRGPLDTQYF.

The chain has TRBV7-8 and TRBJ1-3; 9 bases are a match to TRBD1. This CDR3 spans 17 amino acids. In germline, CDR1 is SGHVS, CDR2 FQNEAQ. After removal of 5 bases from V and 9 bases from J, the junction contained 17 bases not matched to a gene. This chain's CDR3 is CASSLMTGGAMGGTIYF. DNA for the CDR3: TGTGCCAGCAGCCTAATGACAGGGGGAGCTATGGGCGGCACCATATATTTT.

This clonotype appeared a few times. The chain uses TRBV7-3 and TRBJ1-1; D is unclear. Trimming removed 3 bases from V and 0 bases from J, with 5 bases in between. CDR1 is SGHTA and CDR2 is FQGTGA in the germline V gene. The CDR3 has 13 amino acids. The CDR3 coding sequence is TGTGCCAGCAGCTTTATGGTGAACACTGAAGCTTTCTTT. Encoded protein: CASSFMVNTEAFF.

This clonotype is labeled as medium-sized (0.01 to 0.1%). The genes are TRBV19 and TRBJ1-3; possibly TRBD1 for D (6 bases). This CDR3 is 14 amino acids long. Per germline, CDR1 LNHDA and CDR2 SQIVND (reference sequence). The germline V and J ends were trimmed by 8 bases and 0 bases, with 11 bases remaining between them. The CDR3 region is CASARTDSGNTIYF. CDR3 bases: TGTGCCAGTGCCCGGACAGACTCTGGAAACACCATATATTTT.

Within the sample, this clonotype is medium-sized (0.01 to 0.1%). This chain uses TRBV11-3 with TRBJ2-1; 7 bases line up with TRBD2. Germline lookup yields CDR1 SGHNT and CDR2 YENEEA. The CDR3 extends over 15 amino acids. J was trimmed by 9 bases and V by 0 bases; bases with no gene match: 8. The CDR3: CASSLEAGRVSEQFF. Written as DNA, the CDR3 is TGTGCCAGCAGCTTAGAGGCAGGGAGGGTCAGTGAGCAGTTCTTC.

The V gene is TRBV3-1, the J gene TRBJ2-7; 11 nucleotides align to TRBD2. This CDR3 contains 17 residues. Germline V gives CDR1 LGHDT, CDR2 YNNKEL (reference sequence). V trimming: 4 bases; J trimming: 6 bases; junction bases outside the gene matches: 14. The CDR3 loop is CASSLASGTSGRSEQYF. CDR3 bases: TGTGCCAGCAGCCTAGCCTCCGGGACTAGCGGAAGAAGCGAGCAGTACTTC.

This clonotype was seen more than once but under ten times. The gene calls are TRBV19 and TRBJ1-2, with TRBD1 matching over 7 bases. The CDR3 extends over 14 amino acids. The germline V gene has CDR1 LNHDA and CDR2 SQIVND (reference sequence). Trimming removed 5 bases from V and 4 bases from J; junction bases left unmatched: 7. CDR3 in DNA: TGTGCCAGTAGTCCCACAGGGGACATCTATGGCTACACCTTC. Its protein is CASSPTGDIYGYTF.